The clone carrying this TCR beta chain was counted between two and nine times. Assignment of participants to cohorts was predicated upon participant-reported clinical history. How the authors handled the data: Amplification of reference gene primers was used by the study to estimate nucleated cell counts. Sequenced by immunoSEQ multiplex PCR; TCRdb stores in-frame clones only, minus some. V and J calls and clone size are those listed in that table; D and trimming were worked out from the DNA. The data contain 400,000 to 500,000 clones, 88% of them singletons. The CDR3 length is 15 residues. The V segment lost 1 base and the J segment 8 bases; nucleotides outside the gene matches: 7. Looked up from germline, CDR1 is SGHTA and CDR2 is FQGNSA. This entry comes from a study of blood T cell repertoires in COVID-19.

The sample was PBMCs or T cells enriched from blood (not recorded which). The clonotype originates from a woman between 40 and 50 years old who had recovered from COVID-19. V gene TRBV7-2 combines with J gene TRBJ2-1; 8 bases agree with TRBD2. The CDR3 region has the DNA TGTGCCAGCAGCTTAGGAGCGGGACTAGACTATGAGCAGTTCTTC. It codes for CASSLGAGLDYEQFF.